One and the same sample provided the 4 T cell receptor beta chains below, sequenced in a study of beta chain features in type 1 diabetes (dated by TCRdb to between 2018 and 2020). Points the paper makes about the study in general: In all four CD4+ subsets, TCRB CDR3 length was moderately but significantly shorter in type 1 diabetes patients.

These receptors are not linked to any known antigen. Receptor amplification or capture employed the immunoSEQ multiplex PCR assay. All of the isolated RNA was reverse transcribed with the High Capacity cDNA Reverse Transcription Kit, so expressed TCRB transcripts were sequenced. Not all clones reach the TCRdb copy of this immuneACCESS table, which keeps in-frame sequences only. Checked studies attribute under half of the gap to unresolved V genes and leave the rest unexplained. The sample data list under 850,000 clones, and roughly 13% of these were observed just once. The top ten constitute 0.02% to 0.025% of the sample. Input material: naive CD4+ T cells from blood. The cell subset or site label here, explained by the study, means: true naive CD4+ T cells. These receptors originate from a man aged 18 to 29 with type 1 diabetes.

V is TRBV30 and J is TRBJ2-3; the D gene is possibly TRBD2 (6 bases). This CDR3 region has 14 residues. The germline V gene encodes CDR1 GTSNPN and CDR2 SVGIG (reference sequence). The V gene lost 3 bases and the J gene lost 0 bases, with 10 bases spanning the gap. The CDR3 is CAWRIAASTDTQYF. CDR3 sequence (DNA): TGTGCCTGGAGAATAGCGGCTAGCACAGATACGCAGTATTTT.

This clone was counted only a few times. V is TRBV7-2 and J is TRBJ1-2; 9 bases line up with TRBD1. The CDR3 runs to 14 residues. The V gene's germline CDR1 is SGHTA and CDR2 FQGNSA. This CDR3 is CAETGGSWNYGYTF. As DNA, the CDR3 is TGTGCGGAAACAGGGGGCAGTTGGAACTATGGCTACACCTTC.

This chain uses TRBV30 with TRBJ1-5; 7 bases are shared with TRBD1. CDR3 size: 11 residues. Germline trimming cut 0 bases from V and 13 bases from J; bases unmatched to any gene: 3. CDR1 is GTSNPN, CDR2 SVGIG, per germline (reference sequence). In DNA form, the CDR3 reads TGTGCCTGGAGTGTAGACAGGGTGCAGCATTTT. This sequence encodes CAWSVDRVQHF.

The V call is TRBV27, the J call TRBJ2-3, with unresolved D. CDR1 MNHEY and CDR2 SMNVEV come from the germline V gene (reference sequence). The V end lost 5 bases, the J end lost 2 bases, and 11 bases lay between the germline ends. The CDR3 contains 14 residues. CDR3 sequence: CASSHLKNTDTQYF. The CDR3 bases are TGTGCCAGCAGTCACCTGAAGAACACAGATACGCAGTATTTT.